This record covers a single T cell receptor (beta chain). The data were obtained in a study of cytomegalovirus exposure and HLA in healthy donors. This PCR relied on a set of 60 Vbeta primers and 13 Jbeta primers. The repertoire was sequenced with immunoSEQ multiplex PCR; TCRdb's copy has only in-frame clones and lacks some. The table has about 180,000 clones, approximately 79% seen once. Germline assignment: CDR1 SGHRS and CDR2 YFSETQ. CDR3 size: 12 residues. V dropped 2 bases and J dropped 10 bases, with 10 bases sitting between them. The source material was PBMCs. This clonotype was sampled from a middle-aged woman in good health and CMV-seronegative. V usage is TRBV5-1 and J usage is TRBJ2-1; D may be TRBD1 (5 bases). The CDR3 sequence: CASSFSRAEQFF. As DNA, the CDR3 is TGCGCCAGCAGCTTCAGCAGGGCCGAGCAGTTCTTC. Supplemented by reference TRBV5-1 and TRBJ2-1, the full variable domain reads KAGVTQTPRYLIKTRGQQVTLSCSPISGHRSVSWYQQTPGQGLQFLFEYFSETQRNKGNFPGRFSGRQFSNSRSEMNVSTLELGDSALYLCASSFSRAEQFFGPGTRLTVL.